This T cell receptor beta chain was identified in a study of blood T cell repertoires in COVID-19. Overall study: Acute-phase and convalescent COVID-19 samples originated in the United States, Italy and Spain. Sources were T cells, B-cell-depleted T cells, or PBMCs; the material itself was cDNA or gDNA.

In the study's own analysis: Amplification from reference gene primers served as the basis for estimated nucleated cell counts. Data came from immunoSEQ multiplex PCR; TCRdb stores just in-frame clones and leaves some out. V and J calls and clone size are copied from that table; D and trimming were computed from the DNA. The sample carries about 52,000 clones, over 65% recorded once. There are a few counts of this clone. Germline lookup yields CDR1 SGHTA and CDR2 FQGNSA. V lost 5 bases and J lost 4; bases outside the gene matches: 3. This CDR3 comprises 13 residues. Seattle cases were enrolled at active infection and followed longitudinally.

The sample was peripheral blood. The sequence was collected from a man older than 75 with COVID-19, enrolled during active disease. The chain has TRBV7-2 and TRBJ1-2; 8 bases fit TRBD1. The CDR3 protein is CASSPTGVYGYTF. The DNA of the CDR3 is TGTGCCAGCAGCCCGACAGGGGTCTATGGCTACACCTTC.